These T cell receptor beta chains were read from a single sample in a study of T-cell reconstitution after alpha-beta-depleted transplantation in children. TCRdb redid the calling of the PCR reads with MiXCR, one entry per CDR3 protein. The sample records about 980,000 distinct CDR3 sequences, about 29% being singletons. The sample in question was PBMCs, mostly from graft donor cells, obtained 360 days after TCRalphabeta/CD19-depleted stem cell transplant. These receptors all stem from a boy younger than two who had a stem cell transplant for SCID, so the T cells may come from the graft donor. The CDR3 runs from the conserved cysteine through the conserved F or W. The D gene is left open where the match is weak. Size values are once, few and many counts, or a class for expanded clones, and some rows have none.

TRBJ2-1	NA	TRBV12-3/TRBV12-4	NA	TGTGCCAGCAGTTTCTGGGGCATAAGTTACAATGAGCAGTTCTTC	CASSFWGISYNEQFF
TRBJ2-7	few	TRBV21-1	NA	TGTGCCAGCAGCAACCTCCGGGGGCCCTCCTACGAGCAGTACTTC	CASSNLRGPSYEQYF
TRBJ1-2	NA	TRBV5-6	TRBD1	TGTGCCAGCAGCGTACCGGGACAGGGGGCTAACTATGGCTACACCTTC	CASSVPGQGANYGYTF
TRBJ2-2	many	TRBV7-6	TRBD1	TGTGCCAGCAGCTTAGGGACAGGGGTGAACACCGGGGAGCTGTTTTTT	CASSLGTGVNTGELFF
TRBJ1-2	many	TRBV29-1	TRBD1	TGCAGCGTTGCGGAAGGGGGCGCCTATGGCTACACCTTC	CSVAEGGAYGYTF
TRBJ2-6	NA	TRBV5-1	NA	TGCGCCAGCAGATTGGGGTCTGGGATGGTCTCTGGGGCCAACGTCCTGACTTTC	CASRLGSGMVSGANVLTF
TRBJ2-7	few	TRBV3-1	NA	TGTGCCAGCAGCCAAGAGTTCGTCAACGAGCAGTACTTC	CASSQEFVNEQYF
TRBJ1-5	NA	TRBV10-1	TRBD1	TGCGCCAGCAGTGACCCCGGGCAGGGGGCGGAAAATCAGCCCCAGCATTTT	CASSDPGQGAENQPQHF
TRBJ1-2	NA	TRBV12-3/TRBV12-4	NA	TGTGCCAGCAGTATACAGGGAAACTATGGCTACACCTTC	CASSIQGNYGYTF
TRBJ1-1	few	TRBV20-1	NA	TGCAGTGCTAGAGTATTGGAGGGTCGGACTGAAGCTTTCTTT	CSARVLEGRTEAFF
TRBJ1-2	few	TRBV5-1	NA	TGCGCCAGCAGCTCCGGGACAAGGAATGGCTACACCTTC	CASSSGTRNGYTF
TRBJ1-1	NA	TRBV12-3/TRBV12-4	NA	TGTGCCAGCAGTCCGTGGACTGAAGCTTTCTTT	CASSPWTEAFF
TRBJ1-5	once	TRBV30	NA	TGTGCCTGGAGTGGTGGGACACTCAATCAGCCCCAGCATTTT	CAWSGGTLNQPQHF
TRBJ2-1	NA	TRBV7-2	TRBD2	TGTGCCAGCAGTGGCGGGGGGGCCAATGAGCAGTTCTTC	CASSGGGANEQFF
TRBJ1-1	NA	TRBV6-1	NA	TGTGCCAGCGGAGCACCTGCGGGGATGAACACTGAAGCTTTCTTT	CASGAPAGMNTEAFF
TRBJ2-7	few	TRBV13	NA	TGTGCCAGCAGCTTAGTAGTGGGTCCGGACACTAACTCCTACGAGCAGTACTTC	CASSLVVGPDTNSYEQYF
TRBJ2-7	NA	TRBV27	NA	TGTGCCAGCAGTTTCGAGGCGGGTTTTAGCCACGAGCAGTACTTC	CASSFEAGFSHEQYF
TRBJ2-1	NA	TRBV2	NA	TGTGCCAGCAGTGAAGTGTCGGGGCGGGGTGAGCAGTTCTTC	CASSEVSGRGEQFF
TRBJ1-5	NA	TRBV12-3/TRBV12-4	NA	TGTGCCAGCAGAACATCGGGCTTCAATCAGCCCCAGCATTTT	CASRTSGFNQPQHF
TRBJ2-3	few	TRBV20-1	NA	TGCAGTGCTTTCGAGGGCAGGGCTCCCTGGAGCACAGATACGCAGTATTTT	CSAFEGRAPWSTDTQYF
TRBJ2-3	few	TRBV5-1	NA	TGCGCCAGCAGCTTGGTCCGCGGGGGCGGGGATACGCAGTATTTT	CASSLVRGGGDTQYF
TRBJ2-3	few	TRBV10-3	TRBD1	TGTGCCATCAGTAGCCCTCCGGGGACAGGAATGACAGATACGCAGTATTTT	CAISSPPGTGMTDTQYF
TRBJ2-1	NA	TRBV7-8	NA	TGTGCCAGCAGCCTAACCCTGGGCCCCTATTACAATGAGCAGTTCTTC	CASSLTLGPYYNEQFF
TRBJ2-7	NA	TRBV5-1	NA	TGCGCCAGCAGCTTGGAGTGGGCCTACGAGCAGTACTTC	CASSLEWAYEQYF
TRBJ2-1	NA	TRBV2	NA	TGTGCCAGCAGGGGACCGATCAATGAGCAGTTCTTC	CASRGPINEQFF
TRBJ2-7	NA	TRBV4-2	TRBD2	TGTGCCAGCAGCCAACCTGGACTAGCGGGAGACGAGCAGTACTTC	CASSQPGLAGDEQYF
TRBJ2-3	NA	TRBV10-3	TRBD1	TGTGCCACCTCTACAGGGGCGGGAGATACGCAGTATTTT	CATSTGAGDTQYF
TRBJ2-2	few	TRBV6-2/TRBV6-3	NA	TGTGCCAGCAACTCGAATCCAGGGGACACCGGGGAGCTGTTTTTT	CASNSNPGDTGELFF
TRBJ2-2	many	TRBV4-1	TRBD1	TGCGCCAGCAGCCGACAGGGGACGAACACCGGGGAGCTGTTTTTT	CASSRQGTNTGELFF
TRBJ2-1	few	TRBV5-1	TRBD2	TGCGCCAGCAGCTTGAGGGGCGGGGGGGCCTTCGAGCAGTTCTTC	CASSLRGGGAFEQFF
TRBJ2-2	few	TRBV4-3	NA	TGCGCCAGCAGCCAGTACTCCACGGCCGGGGAGCTGTTTTTT	CASSQYSTAGELFF
TRBJ1-5	NA	TRBV5-6	NA	TGTGCCAGCAGCTTGCGGGGGTATGATCAGCCCCAGCATTTT	CASSLRGYDQPQHF
TRBJ2-3	NA	TRBV4-3	NA	TGCGCCAGCAGCCAAGATGCCCTCACAGATACGCAGTATTTT	CASSQDALTDTQYF
TRBJ2-6	many	TRBV29-1	NA	TGCAGCGTTTTCACCCGACAGGGACTAGAGGGGGCCAACGTCCTGACTTTC	CSVFTRQGLEGANVLTF
TRBJ1-2	few	TRBV6-2/TRBV6-3	NA	TGTGCCAGCAGTTACGATTTGAACAGAGGCGGCTACACCTTC	CASSYDLNRGGYTF
TRBJ2-7	few	TRBV4-1	TRBD2	TGCGCCAGCAGCCAAGGGACTAGCGGGGGGCACATCTCCTACGAGCAGTACTTC	CASSQGTSGGHISYEQYF
TRBJ2-3	NA	TRBV5-1	NA	TGCGCCAGCAGCCGGGGCCTTCAGGGGTCAGATACGCAGTATTTT	CASSRGLQGSDTQYF
TRBJ1-1	NA	TRBV12-3/TRBV12-4	TRBD1	TGTGCCAGCAGCACAGGGGGGGGAGGCACTGAAGCTTTCTTT	CASSTGGGGTEAFF
TRBJ1-1	NA	TRBV7-9	NA	TGTGCCAGCAGCTTACCCGGGACACCGAACACTGAAGCTTTCTTT	CASSLPGTPNTEAFF
TRBJ2-7	few	TRBV2	NA	TGTGCCAGCACTCGGCGAGGGATTGATACCTACGAGCAGTACTTC	CASTRRGIDTYEQYF